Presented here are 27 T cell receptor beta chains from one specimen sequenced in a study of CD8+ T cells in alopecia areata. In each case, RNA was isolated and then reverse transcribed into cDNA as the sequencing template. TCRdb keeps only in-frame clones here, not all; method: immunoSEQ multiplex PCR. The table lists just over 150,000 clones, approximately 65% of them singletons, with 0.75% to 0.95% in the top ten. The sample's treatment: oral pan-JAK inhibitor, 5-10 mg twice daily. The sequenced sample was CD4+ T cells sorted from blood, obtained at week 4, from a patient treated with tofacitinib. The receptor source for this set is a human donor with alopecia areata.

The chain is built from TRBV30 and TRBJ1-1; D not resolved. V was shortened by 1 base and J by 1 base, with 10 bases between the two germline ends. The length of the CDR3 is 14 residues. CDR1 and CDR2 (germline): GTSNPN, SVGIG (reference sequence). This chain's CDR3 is CAWSALLRNTEAFF. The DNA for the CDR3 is TGTGCCTGGAGTGCCCTTCTTCGGAACACTGAAGCTTTCTTT.

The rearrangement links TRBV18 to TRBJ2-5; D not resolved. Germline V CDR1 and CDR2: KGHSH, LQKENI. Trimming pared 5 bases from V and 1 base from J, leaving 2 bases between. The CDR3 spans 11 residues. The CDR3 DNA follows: TGTGCCAGCTCAAGCCAAGAGACCCAGTACTTC. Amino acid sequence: CASSSQETQYF.

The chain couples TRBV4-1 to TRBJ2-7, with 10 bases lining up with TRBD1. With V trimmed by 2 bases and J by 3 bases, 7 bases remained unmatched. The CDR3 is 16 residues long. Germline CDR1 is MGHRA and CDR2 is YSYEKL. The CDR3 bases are TGCGCCAGCAGCCAACCCCGGGACAGGGGTAACTACGAGCAGTACTTC. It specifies CASSQPRDRGNYEQYF.

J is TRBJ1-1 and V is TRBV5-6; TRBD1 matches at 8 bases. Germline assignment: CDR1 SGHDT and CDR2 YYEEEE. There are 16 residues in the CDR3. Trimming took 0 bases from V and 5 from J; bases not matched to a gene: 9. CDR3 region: CASSLGVQDRVTEAFF. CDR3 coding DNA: TGTGCCAGCAGCTTGGGGGTCCAGGACAGGGTGACTGAAGCTTTCTTT.

CDR3 protein: CASSSALERYSNQPQHF. The CDR3 DNA reads as TGTGCCAGCAGTTCGGCCCTGGAAAGATATAGCAATCAGCCCCAGCATTTT. The rearrangement uses TRBV27 and TRBJ1-5; D ambiguous. Germline V gene lookup returns CDR1 MNHEY and CDR2 SMNVEV (reference sequence). The CDR3 has 17 amino acids. Between the trimmed V and J ends, which lost 4 bases and 0 bases, there was a span of 16 bases.

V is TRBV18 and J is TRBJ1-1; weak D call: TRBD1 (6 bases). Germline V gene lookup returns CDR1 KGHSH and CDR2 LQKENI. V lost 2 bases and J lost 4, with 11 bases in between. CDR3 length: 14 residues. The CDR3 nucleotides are TGTGCCAGCTCACCAGGGGTAGGGGGCACTGAAGCTTTCTTT. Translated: CASSPGVGGTEAFF.

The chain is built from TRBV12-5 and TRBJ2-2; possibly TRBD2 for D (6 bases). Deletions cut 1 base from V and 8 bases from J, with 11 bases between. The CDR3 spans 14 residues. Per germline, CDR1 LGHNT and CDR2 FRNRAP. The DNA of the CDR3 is TGTGCTAGTGGTTTGGACGGACTATCGGGGGAGCTGTTTTTT. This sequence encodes CASGLDGLSGELFF.

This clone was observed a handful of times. This CDR3 reads CASSLSGGASFQYF. The CDR3 nucleotides are TGTGCCAGCAGCTTATCGGGCGGGGCGTCATTTCAGTACTTC. This sequence joins TRBV7-2 and TRBJ2-4; D is perhaps TRBD2 (6 bases). The CDR3 spans 14 residues. Germline CDR1 is SGHTA and CDR2 is FQGNSA. Trimming left V 2 bases short and J 11 bases short, with 16 bases between.

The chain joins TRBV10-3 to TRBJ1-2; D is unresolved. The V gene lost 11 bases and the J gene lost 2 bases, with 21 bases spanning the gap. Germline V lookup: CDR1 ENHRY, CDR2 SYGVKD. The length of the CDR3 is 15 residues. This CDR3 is CASKEAAGWNYGYTF. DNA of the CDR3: TGTGCCTCCAAGGAAGCCGCCGGGTGGAACTATGGCTACACCTTC.

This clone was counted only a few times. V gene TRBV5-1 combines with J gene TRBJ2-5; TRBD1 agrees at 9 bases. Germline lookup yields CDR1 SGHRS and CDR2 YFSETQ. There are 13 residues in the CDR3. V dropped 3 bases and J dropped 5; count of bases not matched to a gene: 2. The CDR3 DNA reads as TGCGCCAGCAGCTCCGGACAGGGGGAGACCCAGTACTTC. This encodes CASSSGQGETQYF.

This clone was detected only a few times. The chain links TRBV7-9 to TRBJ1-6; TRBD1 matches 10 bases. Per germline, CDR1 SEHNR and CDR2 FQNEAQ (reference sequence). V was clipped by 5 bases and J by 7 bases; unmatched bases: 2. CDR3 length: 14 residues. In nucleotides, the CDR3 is TGTGCCAGCAGCCCGGGACAGGGGAATTCACCCCTCCACTTT. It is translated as CASSPGQGNSPLHF.

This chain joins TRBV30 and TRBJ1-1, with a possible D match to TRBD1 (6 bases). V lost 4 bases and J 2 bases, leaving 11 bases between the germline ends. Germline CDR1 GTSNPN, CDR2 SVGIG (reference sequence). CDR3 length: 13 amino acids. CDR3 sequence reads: CAWTTGLNTEAFF. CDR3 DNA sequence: TGTGCCTGGACCACAGGGCTCAACACTGAAGCTTTCTTT.

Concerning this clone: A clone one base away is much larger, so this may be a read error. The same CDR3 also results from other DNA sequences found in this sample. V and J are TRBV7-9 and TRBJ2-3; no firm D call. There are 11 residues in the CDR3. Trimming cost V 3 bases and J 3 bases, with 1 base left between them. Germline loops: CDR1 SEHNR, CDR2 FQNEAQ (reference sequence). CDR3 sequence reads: CASSLTDTQYF. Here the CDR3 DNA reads TGTGCCAGCAGCTTGACAGATACGCAGTATTTT.

The DNA for the CDR3 is TGTGCCAGCCGACGGGGGAAGGGGAACTATGGCTACACCTTC. This translates into CASRRGKGNYGYTF. The chain couples TRBV11-2 to TRBJ1-2, with D maybe TRBD1 (5 bases). The V end was cut by 8 bases, the J end by 2 bases, with 15 bases between. The germline CDR1 and CDR2 sequences are SGHAT and FQNNGV. The CDR3 totals 14 residues.

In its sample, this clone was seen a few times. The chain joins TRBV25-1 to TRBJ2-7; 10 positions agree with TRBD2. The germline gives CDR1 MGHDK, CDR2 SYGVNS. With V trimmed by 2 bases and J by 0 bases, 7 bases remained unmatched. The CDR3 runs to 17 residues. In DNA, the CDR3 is TGTGCCAGCAGTGAAGGTAGCGGGGGGCTCCTCTCCTACGAGCAGTACTTC. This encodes CASSEGSGGLLSYEQYF.

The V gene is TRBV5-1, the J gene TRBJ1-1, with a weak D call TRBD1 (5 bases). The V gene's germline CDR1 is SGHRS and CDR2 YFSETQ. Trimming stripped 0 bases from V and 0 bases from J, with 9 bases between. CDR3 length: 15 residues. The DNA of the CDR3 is TGCGCCAGCAGCTTGGAGGGGCCAATGAACACTGAAGCTTTCTTT. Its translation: CASSLEGPMNTEAFF.

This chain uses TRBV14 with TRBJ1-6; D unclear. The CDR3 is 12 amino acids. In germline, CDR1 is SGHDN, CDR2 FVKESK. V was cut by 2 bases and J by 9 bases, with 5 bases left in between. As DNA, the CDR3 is TGTGCCAGCAGCCAAATTGGTTCACCCCTCCACTTT. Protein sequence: CASSQIGSPLHF.

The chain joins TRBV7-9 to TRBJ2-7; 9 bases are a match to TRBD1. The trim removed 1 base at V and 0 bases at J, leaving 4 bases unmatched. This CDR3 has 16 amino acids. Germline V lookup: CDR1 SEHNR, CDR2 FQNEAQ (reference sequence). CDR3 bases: TGTGCCAGCAGCTTAGGTGGGACAGGGAACTCCTACGAGCAGTACTTC. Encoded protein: CASSLGGTGNSYEQYF.

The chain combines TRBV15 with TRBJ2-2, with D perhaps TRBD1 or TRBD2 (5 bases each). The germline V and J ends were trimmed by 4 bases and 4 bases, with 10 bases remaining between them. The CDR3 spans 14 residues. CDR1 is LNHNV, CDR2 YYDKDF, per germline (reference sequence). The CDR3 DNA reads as TGTGCCACCAGCAACGGGGCGGCCACCGGGGAGCTGTTTTTT. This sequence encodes CATSNGAATGELFF.

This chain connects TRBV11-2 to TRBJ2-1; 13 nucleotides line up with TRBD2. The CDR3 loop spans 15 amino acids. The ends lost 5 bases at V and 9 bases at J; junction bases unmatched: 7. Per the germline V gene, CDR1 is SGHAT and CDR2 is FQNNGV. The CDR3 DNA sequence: TGTGCCAGCAGCCTTACTAGCGGGGGGGCCGGTGAGCAGTTCTTC. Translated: CASSLTSGGAGEQFF.

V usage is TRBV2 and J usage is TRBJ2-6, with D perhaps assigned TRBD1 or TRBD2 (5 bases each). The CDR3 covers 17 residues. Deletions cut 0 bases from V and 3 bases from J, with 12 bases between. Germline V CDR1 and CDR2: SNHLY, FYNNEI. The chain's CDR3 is CASSEAPPGRGANVLTF. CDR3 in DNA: TGTGCCAGCAGTGAAGCACCTCCGGGGCGTGGGGCCAACGTCCTGACTTTC.

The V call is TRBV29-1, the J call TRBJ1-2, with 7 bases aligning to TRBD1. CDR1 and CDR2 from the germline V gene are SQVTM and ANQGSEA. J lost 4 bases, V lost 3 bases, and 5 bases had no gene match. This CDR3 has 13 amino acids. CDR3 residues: CSVEAQGVYGYTF. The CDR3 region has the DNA TGCAGCGTTGAGGCGCAGGGGGTCTATGGCTACACCTTC.

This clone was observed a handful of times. The chain's CDR3 is CASSLVANYGYTF. CDR3 bases: TGTGCCAGCAGCTTGGTAGCTAACTATGGCTACACCTTC. The chain is built from TRBV13 and TRBJ1-2; D call uncertain. The CDR3 runs to 13 residues. Germline V CDR1 and CDR2: PRHDT, FYEKMQ (reference sequence). Trimming took off 3 bases at V and 0 bases at J, with 5 bases between the two ends. The full variable domain, rest sourced from reference TRBV13 and TRBJ1-2, is AAGVIQSPRHLIKEKRETATLKCYPIPRHDTVYWYQQGPGQDPQFLISFYEKMQSDKGSIPDRFSAQQFSDYHSELNMSSLELGDSALYFCASSLVANYGYTFGSGTRLTVV.

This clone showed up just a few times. The CDR3 DNA reads as TGTGCCAGCAGGCAGGGGGCCAGCTCCTACGAGCAGTACTTC. It yields the protein CASRQGASSYEQYF. The V call is TRBV2, the J call TRBJ2-7; 8 bases map to TRBD1. V lost 6 bases, J lost 0 bases, and 4 bases stayed unmatched. The germline V gene encodes CDR1 SNHLY and CDR2 FYNNEI. CDR3 length equals 14 residues. The complete variable domain, with remaining parts taken from reference TRBV2 and TRBJ2-7, reads EPEVTQTPSHQVTQMGQEVILRCVPISNHLYFYWYRQILGQKVEFLVSFYNNEISEKSEIFDDQFSVERPDGSNFTLKIRSTKLEDSAMYFCASRQGASSYEQYFGPGTRLTVT.

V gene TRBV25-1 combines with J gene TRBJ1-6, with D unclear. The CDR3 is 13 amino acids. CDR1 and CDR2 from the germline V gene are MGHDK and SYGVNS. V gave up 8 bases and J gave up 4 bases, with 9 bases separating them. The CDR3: CASGFKYNSPLHF. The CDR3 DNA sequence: TGTGCCAGCGGTTTCAAGTATAATTCACCCCTCCACTTT.

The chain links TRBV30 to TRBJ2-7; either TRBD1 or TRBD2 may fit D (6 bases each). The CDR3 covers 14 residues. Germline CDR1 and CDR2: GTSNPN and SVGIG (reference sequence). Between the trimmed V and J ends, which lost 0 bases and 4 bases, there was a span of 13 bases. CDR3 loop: CAWSVRGGTYEQYF. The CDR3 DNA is TGTGCCTGGAGTGTACGAGGGGGGACGTACGAGCAGTACTTC. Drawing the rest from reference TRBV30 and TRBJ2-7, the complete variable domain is SQTIHQWPATLVQPVGSPLSLECTVEGTSNPNLYWYRQAAGRGLQLLFYSVGIGQISSEVPQNLSASRPQDRQFILSSKKLLLSDSGFYLCAWSVRGGTYEQYFGPGTRLTVT.

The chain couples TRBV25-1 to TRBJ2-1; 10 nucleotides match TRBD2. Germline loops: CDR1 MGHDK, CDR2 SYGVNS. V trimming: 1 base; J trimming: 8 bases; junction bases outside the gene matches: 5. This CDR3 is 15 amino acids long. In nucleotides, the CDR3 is TGTGCCAGCAGTGAATTAGCGGGGGGCCATGATGAGCAGTTCTTC. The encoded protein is CASSELAGGHDEQFF.